These 31 T cell receptor beta chains were all obtained from the same sample, sequenced in a study of T cells in Graves' hyperthyroidism and ophthalmopathy. Researchers amplified the TCR beta CDR3 regions from RNA transcripts. First-round RT-PCR of the TCR CDR3 relied on the HTBI primer set. TCRdb reprocessed the multiplex PCR reads with MiXCR, giving one entry per CDR3 protein. The table lists 730,000 or so distinct CDR3 sequences, around 20% of them singletons. The sequencing input was blood. The receptor source for this set is a woman between 45 and 65 years old with Graves' hyperthyroidism that later progressed to Graves' ophthalmopathy.

The chain carries TRBV29-1 and TRBJ2-7; tentatively, D is TRBD1 (6 bases). The CDR3 runs 13 residues. The ends were cut back, 3 bases at V and 7 bases at J, with 16 bases in the middle. Germline assignment: CDR1 SQVTM and CDR2 ANQGSEA. The CDR3, as DNA: TGCAGCGTTGATTCGGGACAAGAAGTGGAGCAGTACTTC. Protein sequence: CSVDSGQEVEQYF.

The gene calls are TRBV5-6 and TRBJ1-2; no definite D call. From germline, CDR1 is SGHDT and CDR2 YYEEEE. V was cut by 1 base and J by 4 bases, with 11 bases left in between. The CDR3 covers 14 residues. CDR3 DNA: TGTGCCAGCAGCTTGTGGAGGGTAGCCTATGGCTACACCTTC. Translation gives CASSLWRVAYGYTF.

The chain uses TRBV5-1 and TRBJ1-1; maybe TRBD1 (5 bases). V was trimmed by 0 bases and J by 4 bases, leaving 13 bases between them. Germline V gene data show CDR1 as SGHRS and CDR2 as YFSETQ. The CDR3 contains 15 residues. The CDR3 reads CASSLDGRAVTEAFF. In DNA, the CDR3 is TGCGCCAGCAGCTTGGATGGCAGGGCGGTCACTGAAGCTTTCTTT.

This clonotype was counted between two and nine times. V and J are TRBV15 and TRBJ2-1, with D perhaps matching TRBD1 (5 bases). V lost 3 bases and J lost 0, with 9 bases in between. Germline values: CDR1 LNHNV, CDR2 YYDKDF (reference sequence). This CDR3 comprises 15 residues. CDR3: CATSSRQSSYNEQFF. The CDR3, as DNA: TGTGCCACCAGCAGTCGACAGAGCTCCTACAATGAGCAGTTCTTC. Full variable domain (missing parts from reference TRBV15 and TRBJ2-1): DAMVIQNPRYQVTQFGKPVTLSCSQTLNHNVMYWYQQKSSQAPKLLFHYYDKDFNNEADTPDNFQSRRPNTSFCFLDIRSPGLGDTAMYLCATSSRQSSYNEQFFGPGTRLTVL.

This clonotype was picked up a small number of times. This rearrangement joins TRBV4-2 to TRBJ1-1, with D tentatively TRBD1 (5 bases). Germline CDR1 is LGHNA and CDR2 is YNFKEQ. The CDR3 extends over 16 amino acids. V gave up 6 bases and J gave up 1 base, with 18 bases separating them. The CDR3 coding sequence is TGTGCCAGCAGTCCAAGGGGCGGGCCTACGAACACTGAAGCTTTCTTT. Its protein product is CASSPRGGPTNTEAFF.

This chain joins TRBV4-1 and TRBJ2-2; D is unresolved. Trimming cost V 3 bases and J 4 bases, with 12 bases left between them. CDR1 and CDR2 from the germline V gene are MGHRA and YSYEKL. The CDR3 consists of 15 residues. Here the CDR3 DNA reads TGCGCCAGCAGCCAGGCCTCCGAGGCCACCGGGGAGCTGTTTTTT. It encodes CASSQASEATGELFF.

The sample holds many counts of this clonotype. The chain combines TRBV20-1 with TRBJ2-3; TRBD1 agrees at 8 bases. After removal of 3 bases from V and 5 bases from J, the junction contained 4 bases not matched to a gene. The germline V gene has CDR1 DFQATT and CDR2 SNEGSKA (reference sequence). The CDR3 runs 13 residues. CDR3 protein: CSARDDRGDTQYF. For the CDR3, the DNA is TGCAGTGCTAGGGACGACAGGGGAGATACGCAGTATTTT.

This clonotype was seen repeatedly, ten times or more. The chain combines TRBV7-8 with TRBJ2-3; D uncertain. Between the trimmed V and J ends, which lost 5 bases and 4 bases, there was a span of 13 bases. The CDR3 has 14 residues. The germline V gene encodes CDR1 SGHVS and CDR2 FQNEAQ. The CDR3 protein is CASSPPRWADTQYF. CDR3 nucleotide sequence: TGTGCCAGCAGCCCTCCAAGGTGGGCAGATACGCAGTATTTT.

In its sample, this clonotype was seen once. A much larger clone differs by one base, so this may be a read error. CDR3 in amino acids: CASSPDENEQFF. The CDR3 nucleotides are TGTGCCAGCAGCCCGGATGAGAATGAGCAGTTCTTC. The chain has TRBV11-3 and TRBJ2-1, with no clear D. CDR1 and CDR2 (germline): SGHNT, YENEEA. Between the trimmed V and J ends, which lost 5 bases and 7 bases, there was a span of 9 bases. This CDR3 spans 12 amino acids.

V usage is TRBV24-1 and J usage is TRBJ1-5; tentative D call: TRBD1 (5 bases). Per germline, CDR1 KGHDR and CDR2 SFDVKD. Trimming stripped 3 bases from V and 10 bases from J, with 12 bases between. The CDR3 is made up of 13 amino acids. CDR3 coding DNA: TGTGCCACCAGTGATCGAGGGGCAGAACCCCAGCATTTT. This encodes CATSDRGAEPQHF.

The CDR3 nucleotides are TGCAGCGTTGATCCAGCGGGAACAGGGACCCCTTTGCGTAAAGCTTTCTTT. Translation: CSVDPAGTGTPLRKAFF. This sequence joins TRBV29-1 and TRBJ1-1; tentatively, D is TRBD1 (6 bases). Trimming took 3 bases from V and 9 from J, leaving 29 bases between them. The CDR3 contains 17 residues. Germline CDR1 SQVTM, CDR2 ANQGSEA.

This clonotype has only a few counts. The CDR3 sequence: CASSEARLRAGETQYF. CDR3 sequence (DNA): TGTGCCAGCAGTGAAGCGCGCCTCAGAGCGGGGGAGACCCAGTACTTC. The chain employs TRBV2 and TRBJ2-5, with 7 bases lining up with TRBD2. Per the germline V gene, CDR1 is SNHLY and CDR2 is FYNNEI. The CDR3 sequence is 16 residues long. V gave up 0 bases and J gave up 5 bases; unmatched junction bases: 9.

This clonotype was counted ten times or more. This chain links TRBV6-1 with TRBJ2-1; tentatively, D is TRBD1 (5 bases). The V gene lost 3 bases and the J gene lost 4 bases, with 13 bases spanning the gap. The CDR3 is 15 amino acids. Germline assignment: CDR1 MNHNS and CDR2 SASEGT. The CDR3 coding sequence is TGTGCCAGCAGTGACGTAGGGGTTATTTACAATGAGCAGTTCTTC. It codes for CASSDVGVIYNEQFF.

The rearrangement links TRBV7-9 to TRBJ1-4; D is undetermined. The V gene lost 5 bases and the J gene lost 4 bases, with 14 bases spanning the gap. This CDR3 comprises 15 residues. The germline V gene encodes CDR1 SEHNR and CDR2 FQNEAQ (reference sequence). The chain's CDR3 is CASSTLRARNEKLFF. The CDR3 region has the DNA TGTGCCAGCAGCACACTCCGCGCACGTAATGAAAAACTGTTTTTT.

The rearrangement links TRBV7-2 to TRBJ2-3, with TRBD2 identical over 10 bases. The junction had 5 bases not matched to a gene; V was cut back by 5 bases and J by 0 bases. The germline gives CDR1 SGHTA, CDR2 FQGNSA. This CDR3 is built from 16 residues. The CDR3 spells CASSMKRGGSTDTQYF. The CDR3 region has the DNA TGTGCCAGCAGCATGAAGCGGGGGGGCAGCACAGATACGCAGTATTTT.

This clonotype turned up a few times. This chain connects TRBV27 to TRBJ1-1; no clear D gene. This CDR3 has 13 residues. The germline V and J ends were trimmed by 7 bases and 5 bases, with 14 bases remaining between them. Per the germline V gene, CDR1 is MNHEY and CDR2 is SMNVEV (reference sequence). CDR3 nucleotide sequence: TGTGCCAGCACCGACCCGTGGGGTACTGAAGCTTTCTTT. Its protein is CASTDPWGTEAFF.

This clonotype came up many times. V usage is TRBV6-1 and J usage is TRBJ1-2; D call uncertain. The CDR3 loop spans 15 amino acids. Trimming left V 2 bases short and J 2 bases short, with 12 bases between. Per the germline V gene, CDR1 is MNHNS and CDR2 is SASEGT. The CDR3 DNA is TGTGCCAGCAGTGAAAAGGGAGCTGCGAACTATGGCTACACCTTC. Its translation: CASSEKGAANYGYTF.

The V call is TRBV7-2, the J call TRBJ2-7; maybe TRBD2 (6 bases). CDR3 size: 16 residues. Germline values: CDR1 SGHTA, CDR2 FQGNSA. Trimming removed 5 bases from V and 3 bases from J, with 20 bases in between. The CDR3 DNA follows: TGTGCCAGCAGCGACGAGTTGGGACTTTTGGTCTACGAGCAGTACTTC. It yields the protein CASSDELGLLVYEQYF.

The chain carries TRBV6-1 and TRBJ2-1, with TRBD2 matching 10 bases. V gave up 10 bases and J gave up 5 bases; unmatched junction bases: 20. Germline assignment: CDR1 MNHNS and CDR2 SASEGT. The CDR3 is made up of 18 amino acids. DNA for the CDR3: TGTGCCACCAAATCCCTTTTCCAGAGCGGGGGGGCCGACAATGAGCAGTTCTTC. Encoded protein: CATKSLFQSGGADNEQFF.

About this clonotype: Mismatch with germline at one junction end may stem from a read error. This chain links TRBV11-3 with TRBJ1-1; perhaps TRBD1 as D (5 bases). The CDR3 runs to 13 residues. CDR1 is SGHNT, CDR2 YENEEA, per germline. The chain's CDR3 is CAGSSHRNTEAFF. CDR3 in DNA: TGTGCCGGCAGCTCCCACAGGAACACTGAAGCCTTCTTT. The whole variable domain, remainder taken from reference TRBV11-3 and TRBJ1-1, is EAGVVQSPRYKIIEKKQPVAFWCNPISGHNTLYWYLQNLGQGPELLIRYENEEAVDDSQLPKDRFSAERLKGVDSTLKIQPAELGDSAVYLCAGSSHRNTEAFFGQGTRLTVV.

The rearrangement links TRBV5-6 to TRBJ1-3; possibly TRBD1 for D (5 bases). CDR3 length: 17 amino acids. The germline V gene has CDR1 SGHDT and CDR2 YYEEEE. Between the trimmed V and J ends, which lost 0 bases and 3 bases, there was a span of 16 bases. CDR3 sequence: CASSLDEGRVYGNTIYF. Written as DNA, the CDR3 is TGTGCCAGCAGCTTGGATGAAGGCAGGGTGTATGGAAACACCATATATTTT.

The genes are TRBV27 and TRBJ2-7, with 9 positions matching TRBD1. J gave up 5 bases and V 4 bases, and 9 bases lay outside the gene matches. The CDR3 is 15 residues long. From germline, CDR1 is MNHEY and CDR2 SMNVEV (reference sequence). Here the CDR3 DNA reads TGTGCCAGCAGTTCCGGGACAGGGTCAGACCACGAGCAGTACTTC. This codes for CASSSGTGSDHEQYF.

V and J are TRBV20-1 and TRBJ1-2; no firm D call. V was cut by 6 bases and J by 1 base, with 12 bases left in between. CDR3 length equals 13 residues. Germline V lookup: CDR1 DFQATT, CDR2 SNEGSKA (reference sequence). The CDR3 DNA reads as TGCAGTGCGGCCTCCTCCTTTAACTATGGCTACACCTTC. It codes for CSAASSFNYGYTF.

This chain links TRBV28 with TRBJ2-1; 8 positions match TRBD2. CDR3 length: 18 residues. With V trimmed by 8 bases and J by 4 bases, 19 bases remained unmatched. Germline CDR1 and CDR2: MDHEN and SYDVKM. Here the CDR3 DNA reads TGTGCCAGCGCCTCCTCCCGACTGAGCGGGGGATCATACAATGAGCAGTTCTTC. This codes for CASASSRLSGGSYNEQFF.

A note on this clonotype: This may stem from a read error, because a much larger clone lies one nucleotide away. The chain employs TRBV12-3 or TRBV12-4 and TRBJ1-1, with D unclear. CDR3 size: 14 residues. The ends were cut back, 6 bases at V and 3 bases at J, with 14 bases in the middle. The CDR3 region has the DNA TGTGCCAGCAGATTCCTAAGCTCGGACACTGAAGCTTTCTTT. This translates into CASRFLSSDTEAFF.

The chain is built from TRBV30 and TRBJ1-1; D possibly corresponds to TRBD1 (5 bases). The CDR3 sequence is 16 residues long. Germline assignment: CDR1 GTSNPN and CDR2 SVGIG (reference sequence). Trimming removed 1 base at V and 3 bases at J, with 18 bases between. The CDR3 here is CAWSGPAGWGDTEAFF. DNA for the CDR3: TGTGCCTGGAGTGGACCCGCAGGGTGGGGGGACACTGAAGCTTTCTTT.

The chain links TRBV3-1 to TRBJ2-1; D unresolved. This CDR3 contains 16 residues. Trimming took off 1 base at V and 6 bases at J, with 16 bases between the two ends. CDR1 LGHDT and CDR2 YNNKEL come from the germline V gene (reference sequence). The CDR3 protein is CASSQVWAGSSNEQFF. The CDR3 DNA follows: TGTGCCAGCAGCCAAGTGTGGGCCGGGTCTTCCAATGAGCAGTTCTTC.

This chain connects TRBV19 to TRBJ1-5, with D uncertain. This CDR3 is 16 amino acids long. Germline lookup yields CDR1 LNHDA and CDR2 SQIVND (reference sequence). V lost 1 base, J lost 3 bases, and 13 bases lay in between. CDR3 sequence: CASSIGGGRANQPQHF. In DNA, the CDR3 is TGTGCCAGTAGTATAGGGGGAGGGCGGGCCAATCAGCCCCAGCATTTT.

This clonotype was seen repeatedly, ten times or more. The chain combines TRBV5-1 with TRBJ1-5, with a weak D call TRBD1 (5 bases). Trimming shortened V by 4 bases and J by 3 bases, and 11 bases separated the two germline ends. The V gene's germline CDR1 is SGHRS and CDR2 YFSETQ. This CDR3 region has 14 residues. CDR3 loop: CASSPDSLNQPQHF. DNA of the CDR3: TGCGCCAGCAGCCCTGACAGTCTCAATCAGCCCCAGCATTTT.

The gene calls are TRBV6-4 and TRBJ2-5; possibly TRBD1 for D (6 bases). The CDR3 sequence is 16 residues long. V was clipped by 8 bases and J by 2 bases, with 21 bases between them. The V gene's germline CDR1 is MRHNA and CDR2 SNTAGT. The CDR3 coding sequence is TGTGCCAGCTCTGAAAAAGGGGGAACGGGACAAGAGACCCAGTACTTC. Translated, it gives CASSEKGGTGQETQYF.

This clonotype was picked up a small number of times. The chain uses TRBV5-4 and TRBJ2-1; tentative D call: TRBD1 (6 bases). Germline CDR1 SGHNT, CDR2 YYREEE (reference sequence). The CDR3 runs to 17 residues. V was trimmed by 1 base and J by 4 bases, leaving 18 bases between them. This chain's CDR3 is CASSLWIRTAIYNEQFF. For the CDR3, the DNA is TGTGCCAGCAGCTTGTGGATCCGGACAGCGATTTACAATGAGCAGTTCTTC. The complete variable domain, with remaining parts taken from reference TRBV5-4 and TRBJ2-1, reads ETGVTQSPTHLIKTRGQQVTLRCSSQSGHNTVSWYQQALGQGPQFIFQYYREEENGRGNFPPRFSGLQFPNYSSELNVNALELDDSALYLCASSLWIRTAIYNEQFFGPGTRLTVL.